This T cell receptor (beta chain) was obtained from a study of cytomegalovirus exposure and HLA in healthy donors (dated by TCRdb to about 2017). With regard to the full study: The roughly 670 repertoires of the first cohort and the 95 to 150 validation repertoires were produced on the same platform, according to a later analysis. High-throughput TCR immunosequencing, statistical association of individual TCRs with disease status, and machine learning were combined to predict cytomegalovirus infection status. The study aimed to test whether signatures of past pathogen exposure could be identified by cataloging public T cell receptors. A separate validation cohort of more than 100 different subjects was used in addition to the roughly 720-subject first cohort.

The donors were included in the validation cohort of some 110 subjects, a group kept apart from the roughly 700-subject first cohort. The library came from the immunoSEQ multiplex PCR assay. The authors processed their data as follows. A statistical classification framework was built to diagnose cytomegalovirus status from the catalog of TCR beta chain sequences. The table was pulled from immuneACCESS by TCRdb, which kept in-frame rearrangements only. Such tables lose some clones; where checked, under half of the loss comes from unresolved V genes, and the rest has no known cause. The V and J calls and clone size are taken from that table; D and trimming were inferred from the DNA. The sample data list 66,000 or so clones, and about 97% of these were observed just once. The biggest ten clones account for around 1.5% of the sample. Points the paper makes about the study in general: A total of 150 or so TCR beta chains were listed by the study as associated with cytomegalovirus. Three of the identified cytomegalovirus-associated TCR beta chains were confirmed in vitro to be specific for cytomegalovirus antigens. In a later analysis, TCRs clustered in the first cohort were found to also tend to co-occur in the 120 or so validation repertoires, with approximately 95% of cluster scores above 0. Across donors, most TCR sequences were observed very rarely, whereas some public TCRs were present in many individuals. The classifier was reported to diagnose cytomegalovirus status with high specificity and sensitivity in both the original cohort and the validation cohort. The authors suggested that the approach could potentially be generalized to other disease states and immunological phenotypes. The validation cohort had no HLA typing available for a later analysis, so co-occurrence within that cohort was assessed over all 120 or so repertoires.

Details on this clone: The clone's antigen remains unknown. One base away there is no much larger clone; base qualities are not given.

The germline V gene gives CDR1 as SNHLY and CDR2 as FYNNEI. The CDR3 contains 16 residues, cysteine and phenylalanine counted. Only the CDR3 DNA is retained, 48 bases long and in frame from the first base. The germline V end is reduced by 7 bases and the J end by 5 bases; junction bases left unmatched: 11. Material: PBMCs. The rearrangement joined TRBV2 to TRBJ2-2, and 9 bases in between align with TRBD1. The receptor's source is a woman aged 18-29 years in good health and CMV-seropositive. The CDR3 reads CASMGDRALRTGELFF. DNA sequence: TGTGCCAGCATGGGGGACAGGGCCCTAAGGACCGGGGAGCTGTTTTTT.